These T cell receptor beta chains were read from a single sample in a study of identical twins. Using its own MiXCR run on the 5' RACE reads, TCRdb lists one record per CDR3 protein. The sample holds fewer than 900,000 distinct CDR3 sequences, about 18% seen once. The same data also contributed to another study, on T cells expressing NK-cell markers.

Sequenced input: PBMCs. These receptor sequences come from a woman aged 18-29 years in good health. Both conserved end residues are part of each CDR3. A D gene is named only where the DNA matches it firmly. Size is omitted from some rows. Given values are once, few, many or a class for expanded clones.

CDR3 DNA: TGCAGCGTTGAAGTGGCTGACCTTTTAATAGAAAGACAGGGGCGAGAGACCCAGTACTTC
CDR3 protein: CSVEVADLLIERQGRETQYF
D gene: TRBD1
clone size: few
V gene: TRBV29-1
J gene: TRBJ2-5

CDR3 DNA: TGCAGTGCTAGGAAGGACCCTGGGGCCAACGTCCTGACTTTC
CDR3 protein: CSARKDPGANVLTF
D gene: -
clone size: few
V gene: TRBV20-1
J gene: TRBJ2-6

CDR3 DNA: TGTGCCAGCAGCCCCGGGACAGGGCATGGCTACACCTTC
CDR3 protein: CASSPGTGHGYTF
D gene: TRBD1
clone size: -
V gene: TRBV7-2
J gene: TRBJ1-2

CDR3 DNA: TGTGCCAGCAGCGTGGAGGCGGGTTACAATGAGCAGTTCTTC
CDR3 protein: CASSVEAGYNEQFF
D gene: -
clone size: few
V gene: TRBV9
J gene: TRBJ2-1

CDR3 DNA: TGCAGTGCTACTGGGACAGGCTACTATGGCTACACCTTC
CDR3 protein: CSATGTGYYGYTF
D gene: TRBD1
clone size: -
V gene: TRBV20-1
J gene: TRBJ1-2

CDR3 DNA: TGTGCCTGGACTGCTTACAATGAGCAGTTCTTC
CDR3 protein: CAWTAYNEQFF
D gene: -
clone size: few
V gene: TRBV30
J gene: TRBJ2-1

CDR3 DNA: TGTGCCAGCAGTTACCTCGGGGTTAGCTACTATGGCTACACCTTC
CDR3 protein: CASSYLGVSYYGYTF
D gene: -
clone size: -
V gene: TRBV6-5
J gene: TRBJ1-2

CDR3 DNA: TGCAGCGTTGGAGGACAGGGGGAGACTGGGTATGGCTACACCTTC
CDR3 protein: CSVGGQGETGYGYTF
D gene: TRBD1
clone size: -
V gene: TRBV29-1
J gene: TRBJ1-2

CDR3 DNA: TGTGCCAGCTCACCGGGACAAGGGATTGGCTACACCTTC
CDR3 protein: CASSPGQGIGYTF
D gene: -
clone size: few
V gene: TRBV18
J gene: TRBJ1-2

CDR3 DNA: TGCAGCGTTCGGACAGGGGAGGCCCAAGAGACCCAGTACTTC
CDR3 protein: CSVRTGEAQETQYF
D gene: TRBD1
clone size: -
V gene: TRBV29-1
J gene: TRBJ2-5

CDR3 DNA: TGTGCCAGCAGCGTTACCTTTAGCACAGATACGCAGTATTTT
CDR3 protein: CASSVTFSTDTQYF
D gene: -
clone size: -
V gene: TRBV7-9
J gene: TRBJ2-3

CDR3 DNA: TGTGCCAGCAGTTACTCCGGCCAGGTCCTCGGAGGCTACACCTTC
CDR3 protein: CASSYSGQVLGGYTF
D gene: -
clone size: -
V gene: TRBV6-5
J gene: TRBJ1-2

CDR3 DNA: TGTGCCAGCAGGTCTCGAGCGGGGAACACCGGGGAGCTGTTTTTT
CDR3 protein: CASRSRAGNTGELFF
D gene: -
clone size: -
V gene: TRBV6-5
J gene: TRBJ2-2

CDR3 DNA: TGCGCCAGCAGTGAGTCGGCGGAGGGTAGAACCTATGGCTACACCTTC
CDR3 protein: CASSESAEGRTYGYTF
D gene: -
clone size: -
V gene: TRBV10-2
J gene: TRBJ1-2

CDR3 DNA: TGTGCCAGCAGCTTCGGTATAGGTCCTTCCTACGAGCAGTACTTC
CDR3 protein: CASSFGIGPSYEQYF
D gene: -
clone size: few
V gene: TRBV11-2
J gene: TRBJ2-7

CDR3 DNA: TGCAGTGCTAGGCTACTAGCCCTAACTAGCACAGATACGCAGTATTTT
CDR3 protein: CSARLLALTSTDTQYF
D gene: -
clone size: few
V gene: TRBV20-1
J gene: TRBJ2-3

CDR3 DNA: TGTGCCAGCAGCCAAATCACAGGGGCAAGCACAGATACGCAGTATTTT
CDR3 protein: CASSQITGASTDTQYF
D gene: TRBD1
clone size: -
V gene: TRBV14
J gene: TRBJ2-3

CDR3 DNA: TGCGCCAGCAACTTGTCAGGGGGCTTGATGGAGACCCAGTACTTC
CDR3 protein: CASNLSGGLMETQYF
D gene: TRBD1
clone size: few
V gene: TRBV5-1
J gene: TRBJ2-5

CDR3 DNA: TGTGCCAGCAGTGAATCCATTACAGGCCAGCGCTTCTACGAGCAGTACTTC
CDR3 protein: CASSESITGQRFYEQYF
D gene: -
clone size: -
V gene: TRBV2
J gene: TRBJ2-7

CDR3 DNA: TGTGCCAGCAGTTTCCCGAACACTGAAGCTTTCTTT
CDR3 protein: CASSFPNTEAFF
D gene: -
clone size: many
V gene: TRBV12-3/TRBV12-4
J gene: TRBJ1-1

CDR3 DNA: TGTGCCAGTAGGGGCAGGGGCCAAGAGACCCAGTACTTC
CDR3 protein: CASRGRGQETQYF
D gene: -
clone size: few
V gene: TRBV19
J gene: TRBJ2-5

CDR3 DNA: TGTGCCTGGAGTGTCCGGACGGATACGCAGTATTTT
CDR3 protein: CAWSVRTDTQYF
D gene: -
clone size: -
V gene: TRBV30
J gene: TRBJ2-3

CDR3 DNA: TGCGCCAGCAGTGAGTCGAGGACAGCGGTGCACAATGAGCAGTTCTTC
CDR3 protein: CASSESRTAVHNEQFF
D gene: -
clone size: -
V gene: TRBV10-1
J gene: TRBJ2-1

CDR3 DNA: TGTGCCATCCGCCCAATCGACAGGGACTATGGCTACACCTTC
CDR3 protein: CAIRPIDRDYGYTF
D gene: TRBD1
clone size: few
V gene: TRBV10-3
J gene: TRBJ1-2

CDR3 DNA: TGCGCCAGCAGCTTGGGGGAACTGACCTACGAGCAGTACTTC
CDR3 protein: CASSLGELTYEQYF
D gene: -
clone size: few
V gene: TRBV5-1
J gene: TRBJ2-7

CDR3 DNA: TGTGCCAGCAGTCCCCTGACAGCCTTCAATACGCAGTATTTT
CDR3 protein: CASSPLTAFNTQYF
D gene: -
clone size: -
V gene: TRBV28
J gene: TRBJ2-3

CDR3 DNA: TGCAGTGCTGTAAAGGGGGCCGGAGATACGCAGTATTTT
CDR3 protein: CSAVKGAGDTQYF
D gene: TRBD1
clone size: -
V gene: TRBV20-1
J gene: TRBJ2-3

CDR3 DNA: TGTGCCAGCTCACCCCAGCGGGAGGTGGGGGCTGAGCAGTTCTTC
CDR3 protein: CASSPQREVGAEQFF
D gene: TRBD2
clone size: -
V gene: TRBV18
J gene: TRBJ2-1

CDR3 DNA: TGTGCCAGCAGCCAAGCTCTAGTAGCGGGAGAGGAGACCCAGTACTTC
CDR3 protein: CASSQALVAGEETQYF
D gene: TRBD2
clone size: -
V gene: TRBV4-2
J gene: TRBJ2-5

CDR3 DNA: TGTGCCAGCAGCCTGCCCGTGAACACTGAAGCTTTCTTT
CDR3 protein: CASSLPVNTEAFF
D gene: -
clone size: -
V gene: TRBV7-2
J gene: TRBJ1-1

CDR3 DNA: TGTGCCAGCAGCCCGACAGGGGTCCCCAATGAGCAGTTCTTC
CDR3 protein: CASSPTGVPNEQFF
D gene: TRBD1
clone size: few
V gene: TRBV5-6
J gene: TRBJ2-1

CDR3 DNA: TGTGCCAGCAGCCAGCCCCCCTCTAGCGGGGGTGTCAACGAGCAGTACTTC
CDR3 protein: CASSQPPSSGGVNEQYF
D gene: TRBD2
clone size: -
V gene: TRBV4-2
J gene: TRBJ2-7

CDR3 DNA: TGTGCCAGCAGCCCTAGCGGGAGGCGGGAGACCCAGTACTTC
CDR3 protein: CASSPSGRRETQYF
D gene: TRBD2
clone size: -
V gene: TRBV3-1
J gene: TRBJ2-5

CDR3 DNA: TGCAGTGCTAGAGATGGTGCGGGAGGGACCTACGAGCAGTACTTC
CDR3 protein: CSARDGAGGTYEQYF
D gene: TRBD2
clone size: -
V gene: TRBV20-1
J gene: TRBJ2-7

CDR3 DNA: TGTGCCAGCAGCCTGGAAGGGGTGGACATTCAGTACTTC
CDR3 protein: CASSLEGVDIQYF
D gene: -
clone size: -
V gene: TRBV3-1
J gene: TRBJ2-4

CDR3 DNA: TGCAGTGCTAGAGATAAGGGCTCTGGGGCCAACGTCCTGACTTTC
CDR3 protein: CSARDKGSGANVLTF
D gene: -
clone size: -
V gene: TRBV20-1
J gene: TRBJ2-6

CDR3 DNA: TGTGCCAGCAGCGCCCATCTGGTGGGAGGGCCTCTCGAGCAGTACTTC
CDR3 protein: CASSAHLVGGPLEQYF
D gene: TRBD2
clone size: -
V gene: TRBV9
J gene: TRBJ2-7

CDR3 DNA: TGCGCCAGCAGCTTGGTCGAGGGGCCTACGGCTGAAGCTTTCTTT
CDR3 protein: CASSLVEGPTAEAFF
D gene: -
clone size: -
V gene: TRBV5-1
J gene: TRBJ1-1

CDR3 DNA: TGTGCCAGCAGCTCCGAGGCGGGACGGAAAGGAGAGCAGTTCTTC
CDR3 protein: CASSSEAGRKGEQFF
D gene: -
clone size: few
V gene: TRBV5-6
J gene: TRBJ2-1

CDR3 DNA: TGCACCACAGCGAGCGGGACCCTCAATGAGCAGTTCTTC
CDR3 protein: CTTASGTLNEQFF
D gene: TRBD2
clone size: many
V gene: TRBV20-1
J gene: TRBJ2-1

CDR3 DNA: TGTGCCAGCAGTCCGGCCCCTAGTGGTGAGCAGTTCTTC
CDR3 protein: CASSPAPSGEQFF
D gene: -
clone size: -
V gene: TRBV6-1
J gene: TRBJ2-1

CDR3 DNA: TGTGCCAGCAGCTTAGCGGGGGCCCTGTACCAAGAGACCCAGTACTTC
CDR3 protein: CASSLAGALYQETQYF
D gene: -
clone size: -
V gene: TRBV7-6
J gene: TRBJ2-5

CDR3 DNA: TGTGCCAGCAGCCCGGGACTAGCGGGGTTAGGCGAGCAGTACTTC
CDR3 protein: CASSPGLAGLGEQYF
D gene: TRBD2
clone size: -
V gene: TRBV11-2
J gene: TRBJ2-7

CDR3 DNA: TGCAGCGTCGCAAGGGCGACAGGGGAAGGTCTGAACACTGAAGCTTTCTTT
CDR3 protein: CSVARATGEGLNTEAFF
D gene: TRBD1
clone size: few
V gene: TRBV29-1
J gene: TRBJ1-1